This T cell receptor (beta chain) was documented in a study of shared clonotypes between healthy human individuals. This clone was counted many times. Measured with immunoSEQ multiplex PCR; TCRdb has only the in-frame clones, and not every one. The sample yields under 750,000 clones, approximately 72% seen once. The CDR3 extends over 13 amino acids. Germline V lookup: CDR1 SGHDN, CDR2 FVKESK. Trimming pared 6 bases from V and 2 bases from J, leaving 10 bases between. Input material: memory CD4+ T cells sorted from blood. Documented subset: CD45RA-negative fraction. V and J are TRBV14 and TRBJ1-1; possibly TRBD1 for D (5 bases). This TCR was recovered from a woman aged 30 to 39 in good health. The CDR3 reads CASRWGLNTEAFF. The CDR3 nucleotides are TGTGCCAGCAGATGGGGACTCAACACTGAAGCTTTCTTT.